Presented here are 5 T cell receptor beta chains from one specimen sequenced in a study of blood T cell repertoires in COVID-19. Repertoires were generated with immunoSEQ multiplex PCR, while TCRdb's copy carries only in-frame clones and drops some. The table records under 250,000 clones, 65% to 85% of them present only once. The sample consisted of peripheral blood. Receptors were obtained from a man aged 50 to 59 with active or convalescent COVID-19.

The chain uses TRBV6-5 and TRBJ1-1, with a possible D match to TRBD1 (5 bases). V was cut by 7 bases and J by 4 bases, with 19 bases left in between. CDR1 MNHEY and CDR2 SVGAGI come from the germline V gene. The CDR3 contains 15 residues. CDR3 sequence reads: CASNRGVTVSTEAFF. CDR3 nucleotides: TGTGCCAGCAATCGGGGGGTGACGGTGAGCACTGAAGCTTTCTTT.

The CDR3 region is CAWSAGDRGQQPQHF. In nucleotides, the CDR3 is TGTGCCTGGAGTGCAGGGGACCGAGGGCAACAGCCCCAGCATTTT. The chain joins TRBV30 to TRBJ1-5; possibly TRBD1 for D (6 bases). CDR3 length: 15 residues. V shed 1 base and J shed 7 bases, with 17 bases lying between them. Germline V gene lookup returns CDR1 GTSNPN and CDR2 SVGIG (reference sequence).

The chain combines TRBV6-6 with TRBJ2-3, with D perhaps matching TRBD2 (6 bases). Germline V CDR1 and CDR2: MNHNY, SVGAGI (reference sequence). This CDR3 comprises 16 residues. V was cut by 4 bases and J by 4 bases, with 18 bases left in between. As DNA, the CDR3 is TGTGCCAGCAGTTCTTCAGCGGGCTGGGTACCAGATACGCAGTATTTT. Amino acids: CASSSSAGWVPDTQYF.

J is TRBJ2-5 and V is TRBV5-4, with TRBD1 identical over 10 bases. J lost 5 bases, V lost 3 bases, and 4 bases had no gene match. CDR1 SGHNT and CDR2 YYREEE come from the germline V gene (reference sequence). The CDR3 runs to 14 residues. Written as DNA, the CDR3 is TGTGCCAGCAGCTGGCCGGGACAGGGGGAGACCCAGTACTTC. Its translation: CASSWPGQGETQYF.

The chain is built from TRBV11-2 and TRBJ1-4; possible D gene TRBD1, 5 bases. Trimming stripped 4 bases from V and 7 bases from J, with 13 bases between. Germline CDR1 SGHAT, CDR2 FQNNGV. The length of the CDR3 is 14 residues. The CDR3 loop is CASSSGGGGEKLFF. The CDR3 coding sequence is TGTGCCAGCAGCTCCGGGGGGGGTGGTGAAAAACTGTTTTTT. Variable domain in full (rest from reference TRBV11-2 and TRBJ1-4): EAGVAQSPRYKIIEKRQSVAFWCNPISGHATLYWYQQILGQGPKLLIQFQNNGVVDDSQLPKDRFSAERLKGVDSTLKIQPAKLEDSAVYLCASSSGGGGEKLFFGSGTQLSVL.